These 30 T cell receptor beta chains were sequenced from one sample in a study of shared clonotypes between healthy human individuals. Method: immunoSEQ multiplex PCR; TCRdb's copy keeps in-frame clones and lacks some. The data contain a few million clones, 85% to 95% of them seen just once; the ten biggest clones take up about 0.36%. The specimen sequenced was naive CD4+ T cells from PBMCs. As to subset: CD45RA+ positively selected. Every receptor here comes from a young man in good health. Some clones in this sample may be carry-over from other donors' samples.

This rearrangement joins TRBV5-1 to TRBJ2-1; a possible D gene is TRBD2 (6 bases). This CDR3 has 15 residues. Between the trimmed V and J ends, which lost 2 bases and 6 bases, there was a span of 15 bases. CDR1 and CDR2 (germline): SGHRS, YFSETQ. The CDR3 loop is CASSFEGRTTNEQFF. DNA of the CDR3: TGCGCCAGCAGCTTCGAGGGGAGGACCACCAATGAGCAGTTCTTC.

V is TRBV6-5 and J is TRBJ1-2; D gene ambiguous. Germline CDR1 and CDR2: MNHEY and SVGAGI. This CDR3 region has 13 residues. V was cut by 2 bases and J by 5 bases, with 9 bases left in between. DNA for the CDR3: TGTGCCAGCAGTTACGGAGGGCAATATGGCTACACCTTC. It translates to CASSYGGQYGYTF.

The rearrangement joins TRBV20-1 to TRBJ2-7; the D is unclear. The V gene's germline CDR1 is DFQATT and CDR2 SNEGSKA (reference sequence). Trimming cost V 3 bases and J 7 bases, with 10 bases left between them. The CDR3 runs to 11 residues. The CDR3 here is CSASIKGEQYF. In nucleotides, the CDR3 is TGCAGTGCTAGTATAAAGGGAGAGCAGTACTTC.

V gene TRBV7-3 combines with J gene TRBJ2-1, with 7 bases lining up with TRBD2. This CDR3 comprises 17 residues. V was clipped by 1 base and J by 2 bases; unmatched bases: 8. The germline gives CDR1 SGHTA, CDR2 FQGTGA. The CDR3 bases are TGTGCCAGCAGCTTAATTGGTGGCGGGAGCCCCTACAATGAGCAGTTCTTC. Translated, it gives CASSLIGGGSPYNEQFF.

A remark on this clone: Distinct nucleotide sequences in the sample also encode this CDR3. CDR3 loop: CASSQDGRGQETQYF. The CDR3, as DNA: TGCGCCAGCAGCCAAGATGGCAGGGGACAAGAGACCCAGTACTTC. The chain carries TRBV4-3 and TRBJ2-5; TRBD1 might be the D (6 bases). Germline V CDR1 and CDR2: LGHNA, YSLEER. V was cut by 0 bases and J by 2 bases, with 10 bases left in between. This CDR3 is built from 15 residues.

V gene TRBV19 combines with J gene TRBJ1-1; D is possibly TRBD1 (5 bases). The V end was cut by 7 bases, the J end by 9 bases, with 21 bases between. The CDR3 consists of 14 residues. Germline lookup yields CDR1 LNHDA and CDR2 SQIVND (reference sequence). The CDR3 nucleotides read TGTGCCAGTATCAACGAGAGGTCTGCAGGGAAAGCTTTCTTT. Residues: CASINERSAGKAFF.

This sequence joins TRBV5-4 and TRBJ2-1, with 12 bases fitting TRBD2. Losses at the gene ends were 3 bases for V and 9 bases for J; bases not matched to a gene: 16. Germline assignment: CDR1 SGHNT and CDR2 YYREEE (reference sequence). The CDR3 has 18 residues. CDR3 sequence reads: CASSSGRRRTSGNPEQFF. In DNA, the CDR3 is TGTGCCAGCAGCTCCGGTAGGAGGCGGACTAGCGGGAACCCTGAGCAGTTCTTC.

The chain combines TRBV5-1 with TRBJ2-3, with a weak D call TRBD2 (5 bases). The germline CDR1 and CDR2 sequences are SGHRS and YFSETQ. The CDR3 is 16 residues long. The V end was cut by 6 bases, the J end by 0 bases, with 17 bases between. The CDR3 sequence is CASTIQPGGSTDTQYF. DNA of the CDR3: TGCGCCAGCACCATCCAACCCGGAGGCAGCACAGATACGCAGTATTTT.

The chain employs TRBV6-5 and TRBJ1-1; D remains ambiguous. Germline V gives CDR1 MNHEY, CDR2 SVGAGI. This CDR3 contains 15 residues. Trimming shortened V by 3 bases and J by 1 base, and 12 bases separated the two germline ends. CDR3 loop: CASSYRHSSNTEAFF. The CDR3 DNA reads as TGTGCCAGCAGTTATCGGCACAGCTCGAACACTGAAGCTTTCTTT.

This clone was detected once. The chain links TRBV30 to TRBJ2-7, with D hard to call. Germline assignment: CDR1 GTSNPN and CDR2 SVGIG (reference sequence). The CDR3 runs 13 residues. The ends were cut back, 5 bases at V and 4 bases at J, with 15 bases in the middle. The CDR3 coding sequence is TGTGCCTGGGTCGAACGGACGCGGTACGAGCAGTACTTC. Its protein product is CAWVERTRYEQYF.

The chain joins TRBV18 to TRBJ1-2, with D tentatively TRBD1 (5 bases). The CDR3 extends over 16 amino acids. The ends were cut back, 3 bases at V and 0 bases at J, with 14 bases in the middle. In germline, CDR1 is KGHSH, CDR2 LQKENI. CDR3 coding DNA: TGTGCCAGCTCACCGAGTAGGCAGGGTACTAACTATGGCTACACCTTC. Protein sequence: CASSPSRQGTNYGYTF.

V and J are TRBV14 and TRBJ2-5, with 7 bases fitting TRBD2. The V and J ends lost 3 bases and 0 bases, in that order; junction bases with no gene match: 7. The CDR3 spans 16 residues. Germline V gene lookup returns CDR1 SGHDN and CDR2 FVKESK. The CDR3 DNA is TGTGCCAGCAGCCACAAGAGCGGGACCAACCAAGAGACCCAGTACTTC. Protein product: CASSHKSGTNQETQYF.

This sequence joins TRBV5-1 and TRBJ1-1; maybe TRBD1 (6 bases). V shed 4 bases and J shed 1 base, with 23 bases lying between them. CDR1 SGHRS and CDR2 YFSETQ come from the germline V gene. CDR3 length equals 18 residues. The CDR3 loop is CASSHPGGAGSGNTEAFF. The CDR3 DNA reads TGCGCCAGCAGCCACCCTGGGGGGGCAGGGTCGGGGAACACTGAAGCTTTCTTT.

J is TRBJ2-5 and V is TRBV5-1; 10 positions match TRBD2. The CDR3 sequence is 17 residues long. Germline CDR1 reads SGHRS; CDR2 reads YFSETQ. V was pared by 0 bases and J by 5 bases, with 10 bases of the junction left unmatched. The CDR3 nucleotides read TGCGCCAGCAGCTTGGAGGGGAAGCTAGCGGGAGTTGAGACCCAGTACTTC. It is translated as CASSLEGKLAGVETQYF.

The rearrangement joins TRBV5-4 to TRBJ1-2; D remains ambiguous. V gave up 1 base and J gave up 4 bases, with 11 bases separating them. Germline loops: CDR1 SGHNT, CDR2 YYREEE (reference sequence). The CDR3 runs to 14 residues. CDR3: CASSLLGGPYGYTF. The CDR3 DNA reads as TGTGCCAGCAGCTTGCTCGGAGGGCCCTATGGCTACACCTTC.

The rearrangement uses TRBV28 and TRBJ1-4; D remains ambiguous. This CDR3 region has 17 residues. The ends were cut back, 2 bases at V and 0 bases at J, with 13 bases in the middle. Germline-derived CDR1 and CDR2 are MDHEN and SYDVKM. CDR3 DNA: TGTGCCAGCAGTTTAATTGGCAGATTCACAACTAATGAAAAACTGTTTTTT. As protein: CASSLIGRFTTNEKLFF.

The chain has TRBV7-2 and TRBJ1-2; D uncertain. The CDR3 consists of 13 residues. Germline assignment: CDR1 SGHTA and CDR2 FQGNSA. With 2 bases removed from V and 8 bases from J, the gap between germline ends came to 12 bases. The CDR3: CASSLKRVGGYTF. In nucleotides, the CDR3 is TGTGCCAGCAGCTTAAAGAGGGTGGGAGGCTACACCTTC.

This rearrangement joins TRBV19 to TRBJ1-1, with 9 bases aligning to TRBD1. The ends lost 1 base at V and 5 bases at J; junction bases unmatched: 5. The CDR3 is 15 residues long. CDR1 LNHDA and CDR2 SQIVND come from the germline V gene (reference sequence). In DNA, the CDR3 is TGTGCCAGTAGTATAGCGTGGACAGGGGATACTGAAGCTTTCTTT. This codes for CASSIAWTGDTEAFF.

With respect to this clone: Other DNA sequences from this sample encode an identical CDR3 as well. The V and J genes are TRBV6-5 and TRBJ1-2; D not resolved. Germline CDR1 is MNHEY and CDR2 is SVGAGI. This CDR3 spans 13 amino acids. The V end lost 0 bases, the J end lost 7 bases, and 9 bases lay between the germline ends. CDR3 loop: CASSYSGSGGYTF. Here the CDR3 DNA reads TGTGCCAGCAGTTACTCAGGGAGCGGTGGCTACACCTTC.

The chain recombines TRBV7-9 with TRBJ1-1; D is ambiguous. This CDR3 contains 15 residues. V lost 3 bases and J 1 base, leaving 12 bases between the germline ends. Germline V gives CDR1 SEHNR, CDR2 FQNEAQ (reference sequence). CDR3 protein: CASSFWSSQNTEAFF. The CDR3 DNA reads TGTGCCAGCAGCTTTTGGTCAAGCCAGAACACTGAAGCTTTCTTT.

The gene calls are TRBV6-5 and TRBJ1-4; D call uncertain. This CDR3 is 16 amino acids long. The V end lost 0 bases, the J end lost 2 bases, and 10 bases lay between the germline ends. CDR1 MNHEY and CDR2 SVGAGI come from the germline V gene. The CDR3 DNA reads TGTGCCAGCAGTTACTCTAGGGTGGGCACTAATGAAAAACTGTTTTTT. Its translation: CASSYSRVGTNEKLFF.

This chain joins TRBV9 and TRBJ2-5, with 10 positions matching TRBD2. Trimming removed 0 bases from V and 7 bases from J; junction bases left unmatched: 9. The CDR3 consists of 16 residues. The germline gives CDR1 SGDLS, CDR2 YYNGEE. CDR3 sequence (DNA): TGTGCCAGCAGCGTAGGCCCTAGCGGGAGTGGGGGGACCCAGTACTTC. This codes for CASSVGPSGSGGTQYF.

This chain joins TRBV5-8 and TRBJ1-3; a possible D gene is TRBD1 (5 bases). V lost 4 bases and J 6 bases, leaving 11 bases between the germline ends. Germline V gene data show CDR1 as SGHTS and CDR2 as YDEGEE. This CDR3 is 13 amino acids long. The CDR3 loop is CASSPGPLNTIYF. CDR3 bases: TGTGCCAGCAGCCCGGGGCCTTTAAACACCATATATTTT.

This chain uses TRBV6-1 with TRBJ2-3; D possibly corresponds to TRBD1 (6 bases). In germline, CDR1 is MNHNS, CDR2 SASEGT. This CDR3 comprises 14 residues. The ends were cut back, 6 bases at V and 3 bases at J, with 13 bases in the middle. In DNA form, the CDR3 reads TGTGCCAGCAGCCGGACAAGGGGGACAGATACGCAGTATTTT. Encoded protein: CASSRTRGTDTQYF.

The chain joins TRBV29-1 to TRBJ1-2; D uncertain. The V end was cut by 2 bases, the J end by 8 bases, with 12 bases between. CDR1 and CDR2 from the germline V gene are SQVTM and ANQGSEA. There are 12 residues in the CDR3. CDR3 DNA sequence: TGCAGCGTTGAATCGCAGGTAGCGGGCTACACCTTC. Translating it yields CSVESQVAGYTF.

The chain links TRBV29-1 to TRBJ2-7; no clear D. This CDR3 contains 13 residues. Trimming removed 4 bases at V and 0 bases at J, with 10 bases between. Germline assignment: CDR1 SQVTM and CDR2 ANQGSEA. CDR3: CSVGQLHSYEQYF. CDR3 nucleotide sequence: TGCAGCGTTGGGCAGCTCCACTCCTACGAGCAGTACTTC.

This chain links TRBV28 with TRBJ2-7, with 8 bases aligning to TRBD1. The CDR3 is made up of 14 amino acids. Germline CDR1 is MDHEN and CDR2 is SYDVKM. Losses at the gene ends were 10 bases for V and 6 bases for J; bases not matched to a gene: 14. CDR3 amino acids: CAIRGPAPSGEQYF. As DNA, the CDR3 is TGTGCCATCAGGGGGCCCGCTCCCTCCGGCGAGCAGTACTTC.

The chain has TRBV5-1 and TRBJ1-2; perhaps TRBD1 as D (6 bases). Germline V gene lookup returns CDR1 SGHRS and CDR2 YFSETQ. The CDR3 is 16 amino acids. V was cut by 3 bases and J by 4 bases, with 19 bases left in between. As DNA, the CDR3 is TGCGCCAGCAGCTGGGGGGCAGTCCCCGATATCTATGGCTACACCTTC. Translation gives CASSWGAVPDIYGYTF.

The rearrangement uses TRBV28 and TRBJ2-6; perhaps TRBD1 as D (6 bases). Looked up from germline, CDR1 is MDHEN and CDR2 is SYDVKM. Trimming stripped 6 bases from V and 0 bases from J, with 9 bases between. This CDR3 has 15 residues. CDR3 amino acids: CASRTGASGANVLTF. The CDR3, as DNA: TGTGCCAGCAGGACAGGAGCCTCTGGGGCCAACGTCCTGACTTTC.

The rearrangement joins TRBV6-4 to TRBJ2-1; possibly TRBD1 or TRBD2 for D (5 bases each). CDR1 is MRHNA and CDR2 is SNTAGT in the germline V gene. Trimming took off 0 bases at V and 10 bases at J, with 10 bases between the two ends. The CDR3 length is 13 residues. Here the CDR3 reads CASSDSGVEEQFF. The CDR3, as DNA: TGTGCCAGCAGTGACTCGGGGGTTGAGGAGCAGTTCTTC.